This TCR beta chain was sequenced in a study of cytomegalovirus exposure and HLA in healthy donors. Germline lookup yields CDR1 MDHEN and CDR2 SYDVKM. V trimming: 4 bases; J trimming: 2 bases; junction bases outside the gene matches: 7. The CDR3 consists of 15 residues. A multiplex PCR was run with 60 Vbeta primers and 13 Jbeta primers. Sequencing was performed with immunoSEQ multiplex PCR; in TCRdb, only in-frame clones are kept and a portion is missing. The table shows about 140,000 clones, with roughly 80% occurring only once. The V and J genes are TRBV28 and TRBJ2-5, with 7 bases aligning to TRBD2. This TCR came from a woman aged 40 to 49 in good health and CMV-seropositive. The sequencing input was PBMCs. The CDR3 region has the DNA TGTGCCAGCAGTTCCTCAGGGAGGGGACAAGAGACCCAGTACTTC. This sequence encodes CASSSSGRGQETQYF.